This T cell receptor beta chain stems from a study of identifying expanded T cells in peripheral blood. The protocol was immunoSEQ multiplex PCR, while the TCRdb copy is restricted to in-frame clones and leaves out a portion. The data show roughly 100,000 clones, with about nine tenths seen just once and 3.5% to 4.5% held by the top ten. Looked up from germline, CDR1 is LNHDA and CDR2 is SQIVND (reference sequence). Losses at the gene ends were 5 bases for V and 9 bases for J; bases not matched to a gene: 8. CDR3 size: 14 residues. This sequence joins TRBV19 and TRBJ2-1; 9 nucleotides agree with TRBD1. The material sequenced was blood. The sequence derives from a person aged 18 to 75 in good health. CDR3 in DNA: TGTGCCAGTAGTCCTTCCGGGACAGGGAGTGAGCAGTTCTTC. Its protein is CASSPSGTGSEQFF.